The 32 T cell receptor beta chains given below trace back to one sample, sequenced in a study of T cell repertoires in cytomegalovirus infection (dated 2019 in TCRdb). Antigens for these TCRs are unknown. The label giving this sample's treatment or condition can be read as: in vitro stimulation with specific CMV peptide epitopes to enrich CMV-specific T cells. TCRdb records Illumina HiSeq 1500 as the sequencer. TCRdb handled the public reads itself, with Q25 trimming in fastp and clone calling in MiXCR, and kept productive beta chains. Rows matching on CDR3 protein sequence are summarized as one entry with the most common DNA and genes. A total of approximately 730,000 distinct CDR3 sequences appear in this sample, approximately 33% of them only once. The top ten constitute around a sixth of the sample. This material consisted of cultured PBMCs, taken from culture after CMV antigen stimulation. These receptors were taken from a human donor in good health (CMV status not recorded). Some clones in this sample may be carry-over from other donors' samples.

As concerns this clonotype: It is unclear where the CDR3 begins or ends on the DNA, so no DNA is shown, and the CDR3 is as TCRdb lists it. The V and J genes are TRBV6-8 and TRBJ2-7; the table assigns TRBD1, which was not confirmed against the DNA. A total of 16 residues make up the CDR3, ends included. The germline CDR1 and CDR2 sequences are MNHGY and SAAAGT. CDR3: CASSDFVFGAGFEQYF.

Worth noting for this clonotype: This may be a read error: a much more frequent sequence differs by one nucleotide. V gene TRBV7-2 combines with J gene TRBJ2-3, with 8 bases identical to TRBD2. Trimming took 7 bases from V and 1 from J; bases not matched to a gene: 13. The CDR3 covers 17 residues. The germline V gene has CDR1 SGHTA and CDR2 FQGNSA. CDR3 region: CASNPTTGGGGTDTQYF. CDR3 bases: TGTGCCAGCAACCCAACAACGGGGGGGGGGGGCACAGATACGCAGTATTTT.

J is TRBJ2-1 and V is TRBV7-9; no reliable D call. Germline assignment: CDR1 SEHNR and CDR2 FQNEAQ (reference sequence). The CDR3 loop spans 13 amino acids. V was trimmed by 1 base and J by 10 bases, leaving 11 bases between them. The CDR3 DNA reads as TGTGCCAGCAGCTTAGACGGTATCAGCGAGCAGTTCTTC. It yields the protein CASSLDGISEQFF.

This clonotype was detected only a few times. The J gene is TRBJ2-7, the V gene TRBV18; TRBD1 matches at 9 bases. CDR3 length: 15 residues. The germline V gene has CDR1 KGHSH and CDR2 LQKENI. V gave up 2 bases and J gave up 1 base; unmatched junction bases: 3. The CDR3 DNA follows: TGTGCCAGCTCACCAGGGACAGGGTCGTCCTACGAGCAGTACTTC. The encoded protein is CASSPGTGSSYEQYF.

In its sample, this clonotype was seen a few times. The rearrangement links TRBV12-3 or TRBV12-4 to TRBJ2-3, with TRBD1 matching over 9 bases. With 7 bases clipped from V and 4 bases from J, the junction kept 3 bases outside the gene matches. This CDR3 comprises 13 residues. CDR3 residues: CASNRGLADTQYF. CDR3 bases: TGTGCCAGCAACAGGGGGCTGGCAGATACGCAGTATTTT.

The CDR3 DNA follows: TGTGCCAGCAGCTCTACAAGCGGGAGGTTCGAGCAGTACTTC. This gives the protein CASSSTSGRFEQYF. The chain uses TRBV11-2 and TRBJ2-7; 9 nucleotides line up with TRBD2. The CDR3 has 14 amino acids. Germline CDR1 reads SGHAT; CDR2 reads FQNNGV. The V gene end was trimmed by 4 bases and the J gene end by 6 bases; junction bases not matched to a gene: 7.

V is TRBV7-8 and J is TRBJ1-4; 7 bases map to TRBD1. The trim removed 5 bases at V and 7 bases at J, leaving 13 bases unmatched. The CDR3 runs to 16 residues. CDR1 and CDR2 from the germline V gene are SGHVS and FQNEAQ. The CDR3 nucleotides are TGTGCCAGCAGCCAAGGACAGGCCCACCGGCGTGAAAAACTGTTTTTT. Translated: CASSQGQAHRREKLFF.

This clonotype was detected ten times or more. The CDR3 DNA reads as TGTGCCAGCAGTAGGACAGCCAGGAACACTGAAGCTTTCTTT. It translates to CASSRTARNTEAFF. The rearrangement links TRBV7-2 to TRBJ1-1; D may be TRBD1 (6 bases). The CDR3 covers 14 residues. The germline V and J ends were trimmed by 6 bases and 1 base, with 12 bases remaining between them. CDR1 is SGHTA and CDR2 is FQGNSA in the germline V gene.

The gene calls are TRBV6-2 or TRBV6-3 and TRBJ2-5; TRBD1 matches 8 bases. Per the germline V gene, CDR1 is MNHEY and CDR2 is SVGEGT. The CDR3 length is 15 residues. The junction had 11 bases not matched to a gene; V was cut back by 6 bases and J by 5 bases. The CDR3 region is CASSEDRGLGETQYF. CDR3 DNA sequence: TGTGCCAGCAGCGAAGACAGGGGACTGGGGGAGACCCAGTACTTC.

The V and J genes are TRBV7-2 and TRBJ2-1; TRBD1 or TRBD2 may be the D gene (5 bases each). The CDR3 spans 15 residues. Trimming shortened V by 1 base and J by 4 bases, and 11 bases separated the two germline ends. Germline V gene data show CDR1 as SGHTA and CDR2 as FQGNSA. The CDR3 loop is CASSLDPGQYNEQFF. CDR3 bases: TGTGCCAGCAGCTTAGATCCGGGGCAGTACAATGAGCAGTTCTTC.

In regard to this clonotype: One end of the junction fails to match germline, which may point to a read error. The J gene is TRBJ2-2, the V gene TRBV19, with 7 positions matching TRBD2. Germline V gene lookup returns CDR1 LNHDA and CDR2 SQIVND (reference sequence). This CDR3 has 15 amino acids. DNA of the CDR3: TGTGCTAGTAGATGGCGGGACTACCCCACCGGGGAGCTGTTTTTT. Amino acids: CASRWRDYPTGELFF.

The chain links TRBV7-9 to TRBJ2-2; no firm D call. This CDR3 contains 15 residues. Between the trimmed V and J ends, which lost 5 bases and 4 bases, there was a span of 14 bases. Germline CDR1 reads SEHNR; CDR2 reads FQNEAQ (reference sequence). The CDR3 DNA sequence: TGTGCCAGCAGCCATCTGGGGTACGGCACCGGGGAGCTGTTTTTT. The encoded protein is CASSHLGYGTGELFF.

The chain carries TRBV6-1 and TRBJ1-5; D remains ambiguous. Germline V gives CDR1 MNHNS, CDR2 SASEGT. The CDR3 runs to 14 residues. V lost 8 bases and J lost 2, with 13 bases in between. CDR3 sequence reads: CASERIHGNQPQHF. The CDR3 coding sequence is TGTGCCAGCGAACGCATTCATGGCAATCAGCCCCAGCATTTT.

The chain combines TRBV7-9 with TRBJ1-2, with a weak D call TRBD1 (6 bases). CDR1 is SEHNR and CDR2 is FQNEAQ in the germline V gene (reference sequence). This CDR3 is built from 14 residues. Trimming took off 5 bases at V and 8 bases at J, with 18 bases between the two ends. CDR3 sequence: CASSPRLGGEGYTF. The CDR3 coding sequence is TGTGCCAGCAGCCCTAGGCTGGGGGGCGAGGGCTACACCTTC.

This sequence joins TRBV3-1 and TRBJ2-1; a weak D match, TRBD2 (5 bases). This CDR3 has 12 amino acids. The V end lost 1 base, the J end lost 9 bases, and 7 bases lay between the germline ends. Germline CDR1 reads LGHDT; CDR2 reads YNNKEL (reference sequence). This chain's CDR3 is CASSQVAGEQFF. The DNA of the CDR3 is TGTGCCAGCAGCCAAGTGGCGGGTGAGCAGTTCTTC.

This rearrangement joins TRBV7-9 to TRBJ2-7; the D gene could be TRBD1 or TRBD2 (5 bases each). The CDR3 spans 17 residues. Germline V CDR1 and CDR2: SEHNR, FQNEAQ (reference sequence). Trimming stripped 4 bases from V and 5 bases from J, with 24 bases between. The chain's CDR3 is CASSSLAPDSPIHEQYF. For the CDR3, the DNA is TGTGCCAGCAGCTCCCTAGCCCCTGACAGCCCAATCCACGAGCAGTACTTC.

Many counts were recorded for this clonotype. This chain joins TRBV11-2 and TRBJ1-4, with 9 positions matching TRBD1. The CDR3 sequence is 15 residues long. The germline V gene has CDR1 SGHAT and CDR2 FQNNGV. The V gene end was trimmed by 4 bases and the J gene end by 7 bases; junction bases not matched to a gene: 7. The CDR3 sequence: CASSSNRGLGEKLFF. CDR3 sequence (DNA): TGTGCCAGCAGCTCCAACAGGGGGCTCGGTGAAAAACTGTTTTTT.

A note on this clonotype: This may come from a read error, since a much larger clone is one base off. The rearrangement joins TRBV6-5 to TRBJ1-6; D remains ambiguous. Germline values: CDR1 MNHEY, CDR2 SVGAGI. V shed 1 base and J shed 7 bases, with 5 bases lying between them. The CDR3 totals 13 residues. CDR3 in DNA: TGTGCCAGCAGTTACTTGGGGAATTCACCCCTCCACTTT. It yields the protein CASSYLGNSPLHF.

The chain uses TRBV7-4 and TRBJ2-3, with TRBD2 matching 11 bases. This CDR3 has 16 residues. V shed 5 bases and J 4 bases; nucleotides not matched to a gene: 8. Per the germline V gene, CDR1 is SGHVT and CDR2 is SQSDAQ. CDR3 coding DNA: TGTGCCAGCAGCGCAGGGACTAGCGGTTTACCAGATACGCAGTATTTT. Translating it yields CASSAGTSGLPDTQYF.

This clonotype has more than one count but fewer than ten. V gene TRBV7-8 combines with J gene TRBJ2-2, with D possibly TRBD2 on 6 matching bases. This CDR3 is 14 amino acids long. The ends were cut back, 9 bases at V and 1 base at J, with 12 bases in the middle. Looked up from germline, CDR1 is SGHVS and CDR2 is FQNEAQ. The CDR3 DNA sequence: TGTGCCAGTACTAGGAGGGGGAACACCGGGGAGCTGTTTTTT. Amino acid sequence: CASTRRGNTGELFF.

This clonotype was recorded at least ten times. The genes are TRBV7-2 and TRBJ1-1; 8 bases map to TRBD1. The CDR3 is made up of 15 amino acids. The junction had 6 bases not matched to a gene; V was cut back by 5 bases and J by 1 base. Germline assignment: CDR1 SGHTA and CDR2 FQGNSA. The CDR3 reads CASSRRGQGNTEAFF. The CDR3 DNA is TGTGCCAGCAGCAGACGCGGACAGGGGAACACTGAAGCTTTCTTT. Looking up the rest from reference TRBV7-2 and TRBJ1-1 gives the full variable domain: GAGVSQSPSNKVTEKGKDVELRCDPISGHTALYWYRQSLGQGLEFLIYFQGNSAPDKSGLPSDRFSAERTGGSVSTLTIQRTQQEDSAVYLCASSRRGQGNTEAFFGQGTRLTVV.

The table lists this clonotype with many counts. The CDR3 DNA sequence: TGTGCCAGCAGGCTACCCCCAGGGACCACTGAAGCTTTCTTT. Translated: CASRLPPGTTEAFF. This chain joins TRBV7-2 and TRBJ1-1; maybe TRBD1 (5 bases). The CDR3 consists of 14 residues. Germline assignment: CDR1 SGHTA and CDR2 FQGNSA. V lost 6 bases and J lost 4, with 15 bases in between. Using reference TRBV7-2 and TRBJ1-1 for the parts outside the CDR3, the full variable domain is GAGVSQSPSNKVTEKGKDVELRCDPISGHTALYWYRQSLGQGLEFLIYFQGNSAPDKSGLPSDRFSAERTGGSVSTLTIQRTQQEDSAVYLCASRLPPGTTEAFFGQGTRLTVV.

The chain employs TRBV7-8 and TRBJ1-5; TRBD1 might be the D (5 bases). The CDR3 runs to 17 residues. Germline CDR1 and CDR2: SGHVS and FQNEAQ. The V end was cut by 4 bases, the J end by 0 bases, with 16 bases between. The CDR3: CASSSGRSPNSNQPQHF. The CDR3 nucleotides are TGTGCCAGCAGCTCGGGACGGAGCCCCAATAGCAATCAGCCCCAGCATTTT.

The rearrangement links TRBV4-3 to TRBJ2-7; 7 bases align to TRBD2. V shed 1 base, J shed 2 bases, and the junction held 2 bases outside the gene matches. The CDR3 runs 14 residues. Germline CDR1 reads LGHNA; CDR2 reads YSLEER. The CDR3 loop reads CASSQGGGAYEQYF. For the CDR3, the DNA is TGCGCCAGCAGCCAAGGGGGAGGGGCCTACGAGCAGTACTTC.

In this sample, this clonotype turned up many times. The chain recombines TRBV12-3 or TRBV12-4 with TRBJ1-2; D uncertain. V was trimmed by 1 base and J by 8 bases, leaving 14 bases between them. CDR3 size: 14 residues. The CDR3 spells CASSLDGGSGGYTF. DNA for the CDR3: TGTGCCAGCAGTTTAGATGGAGGATCGGGGGGCTACACCTTC.

This chain uses TRBV29-1 with TRBJ2-1; 8 bases line up with TRBD2. Trimming removed 6 bases from V and 6 bases from J; junction bases left unmatched: 10. The CDR3 runs 14 residues. The germline V gene has CDR1 SQVTM and CDR2 ANQGSEA. DNA of the CDR3: TGCAGCGTGGCCGGGGGGGCCCTGCTCAATGAGCAGTTCTTC. Translation gives CSVAGGALLNEQFF.

This clonotype has just a few counts. The CDR3 DNA follows: TGTGCCATCAGTGAAGGGTGGGAGAGGGCGGACGAGCAGTACTTC. Amino acids: CAISEGWERADEQYF. V and J are TRBV10-3 and TRBJ2-7; the D gene is possibly TRBD2 (5 bases). CDR1 and CDR2 from the germline V gene are ENHRY and SYGVKD. V was clipped by 3 bases and J by 5 bases, with 17 bases between them. This CDR3 region has 15 residues.

The chain employs TRBV12-3 or TRBV12-4 and TRBJ1-2; 7 bases are a match to TRBD1. V lost 6 bases and J lost 4; bases outside the gene matches: 5. The CDR3 length is 13 residues. CDR3 protein: CASRSGTVYGYTF. The CDR3 coding sequence is TGTGCCAGCAGGTCCGGGACAGTCTATGGCTACACCTTC.

The J gene is TRBJ2-3, the V gene TRBV4-3; 11 positions agree with TRBD2. Per the germline V gene, CDR1 is LGHNA and CDR2 is YSLEER. After removal of 2 bases from V and 5 bases from J, the junction contained 12 bases not matched to a gene. This CDR3 has 18 residues. The CDR3 nucleotides read TGCGCCAGCAGCCAATTCGGTTCGACTAGCGGGAAACGAGATACGCAGTATTTT. The encoded protein is CASSQFGSTSGKRDTQYF.

The J gene is TRBJ1-3, the V gene TRBV27; D possibly corresponds to TRBD1 (6 bases). Germline V gene sequence: CDR1 MNHEY, CDR2 SMNVEV (reference sequence). The CDR3 runs 14 residues. The V end lost 8 bases, the J end lost 4 bases, and 15 bases lay between the germline ends. CDR3 amino acids: CASQAPGAGNTIYF. CDR3 DNA: TGTGCCAGCCAGGCCCCGGGGGCAGGAAACACCATATATTTT.

This clonotype has a count of ten or more. CDR3 DNA sequence: TGTGCCAGCAGTCTTAGGGCGTTGGAACCCCTCCACTTT. The encoded protein is CASSLRALEPLHF. The rearrangement uses TRBV7-8 and TRBJ1-6; D remains unclear. The V gene's germline CDR1 is SGHVS and CDR2 FQNEAQ. Trimming took off 6 bases at V and 12 bases at J, with 15 bases between the two ends. The CDR3 is made up of 13 amino acids.

This chain uses TRBV30 with TRBJ2-7; the match to TRBD1 covers 8 bases. This CDR3 has 13 residues. Per germline, CDR1 GTSNPN and CDR2 SVGIG (reference sequence). V lost 2 bases and J lost 7; bases outside the gene matches: 7. CDR3 coding DNA: TGTGCCTGGAGTCGACAGGGGCGTTTGGAGCAGTACTTC. Its translation is CAWSRQGRLEQYF.